This T cell receptor (beta chain) is drawn from a study of blood T cell repertoires in COVID-19. About the study: T cells, B-cell-depleted T cells, or PBMCs provided the cDNA or gDNA that served as material.

Original analysis: Reference gene primer amplification gave estimated nucleated cell counts. Assay used: immunoSEQ multiplex PCR; TCRdb lists only in-frame clones, some missing. Clone size and the V and J calls come from that table; the DNA yielded D and trimming. The sample shows some 70,000 clones, 65% to 90% of them seen only once. Trimming shortened V by 0 bases and J by 7 bases, and 7 bases separated the two germline ends. This CDR3 has 12 residues. The rearrangement uses TRBV12-3 or TRBV12-4 and TRBJ2-7, with D unclear. Sequences were obtained from peripheral blood. The clonotype was recovered from a man at least 80 years old with acute or convalescent COVID-19. CDR3 coding DNA: TGTGCCAGCAGTTTAGCTAGCCGGGAGCAGTACTTC. It codes for CASSLASREQYF.